These 24 T cell receptor beta chains originate from one sample sequenced in a study of T cell changes during pregnancy in multiple sclerosis. The repertoire was sequenced with immunoSEQ multiplex PCR; TCRdb's copy has only in-frame clones and lacks some. The sample yields under 25,000 clones, approximately 86% seen once. The sample consisted of CD8+ T cells from peripheral blood mononuclear cells, taken in the first trimester of pregnancy. The receptors here all came from a female donor in good health, enrolled as a control in a pregnancy study.

J is TRBJ1-2 and V is TRBV6-1, with D possibly matching TRBD1 (5 bases). The length of the CDR3 is 21 residues. The V gene's germline CDR1 is MNHNS and CDR2 SASEGT. The V end lost 0 bases, the J end lost 4 bases, and 30 bases lay between the germline ends. The CDR3 coding sequence is TGTGCCAGCAGTGAAGCGCCCTACCTGGACACTTCACAACGTAAAATCTATGGCTACACCTTC. Amino acid sequence: CASSEAPYLDTSQRKIYGYTF.

This clone was counted only a few times. This chain links TRBV19 with TRBJ1-6; 9 nucleotides align to TRBD1. The CDR3 extends over 13 amino acids. The J segment lost 9 bases and the V segment lost 11 bases, leaving 8 bases of the junction unmatched. Germline V CDR1 and CDR2: LNHDA, SQIVND (reference sequence). CDR3 bases: TGTGCCGCCTCGGGACAGGGCAGTTCACCCCTCCACTTT. Its translation is CAASGQGSSPLHF.

The chain carries TRBV6-6 and TRBJ2-7; 9 bases line up with TRBD1. The V and J ends lost 0 bases and 4 bases, in that order; junction bases with no gene match: 7. Germline lookup yields CDR1 MNHNY and CDR2 SVGAGI (reference sequence). This CDR3 spans 16 amino acids. In nucleotides, the CDR3 is TGTGCCAGCAGTTACTCGATCCAGACAGGGGGTTACGAGCAGTACTTC. Translating gives CASSYSIQTGGYEQYF.

The rearrangement joins TRBV9 to TRBJ2-7, with D perhaps matching TRBD1 (6 bases). Germline V lookup: CDR1 SGDLS, CDR2 YYNGEE. Trimming shortened V by 0 bases and J by 5 bases, and 15 bases separated the two germline ends. The CDR3 spans 15 residues. The CDR3 DNA follows: TGTGCCAGCAGCGTAGCTCCTGCAGGGGAGAACGAGCAGTACTTC. As protein: CASSVAPAGENEQYF.

This chain joins TRBV7-2 and TRBJ2-7; possibly TRBD2 for D (6 bases). The V end was cut by 1 base, the J end by 4 bases, with 23 bases between. The V gene's germline CDR1 is SGHTA and CDR2 FQGNSA. The CDR3 extends over 18 amino acids. As DNA, the CDR3 is TGTGCCAGCAGCTTAGGGGCAGGGAGGAGAGGACGTCAATACGAGCAGTACTTC. This translates into CASSLGAGRRGRQYEQYF.

J is TRBJ1-5 and V is TRBV6-4; maybe TRBD1 (5 bases). The V end was cut by 6 bases, the J end by 3 bases, with 12 bases between. The germline V gene has CDR1 MRHNA and CDR2 SNTAGT. The CDR3 is made up of 14 amino acids. CDR3 region: CASSEQGNNQPQHF. The CDR3 coding sequence is TGTGCCAGCAGCGAGCAGGGAAACAATCAGCCCCAGCATTTT.

This chain uses TRBV7-3 with TRBJ2-2, with 8 bases fitting TRBD2. The CDR3 is 16 residues long. The germline gives CDR1 SGHTA, CDR2 FQGTGA. Trimming at V came to 4 bases and at J to 7 bases, leaving 11 bases not matched to a gene. Written as DNA, the CDR3 is TGTGCCAGCAGCTCAGGCGGGACTAGTCATATCGGGGAGCTGTTTTTT. This encodes CASSSGGTSHIGELFF.

The rearrangement links TRBV7-9 to TRBJ2-1; possible D gene TRBD1, 6 bases. V lost 5 bases, J lost 8 bases, and 16 bases lay in between. In germline, CDR1 is SEHNR, CDR2 FQNEAQ (reference sequence). The CDR3 sequence is 14 residues long. The CDR3 nucleotides are TGTGCCAGCAGCCCCCAAGGGGGTAAATATGAGCAGTTCTTC. Encoded protein: CASSPQGGKYEQFF. Supplemented by reference TRBV7-9 and TRBJ2-1, the full variable domain reads DTGVSQNPRHKITKRGQNVTFRCDPISEHNRLYWYRQTLGQGPEFLTYFQNEAQLEKSRLLSDRFSAERPKGSFSTLEIQRTEQGDSAMYLCASSPQGGKYEQFFGPGTRLTVL.

This chain links TRBV9 with TRBJ2-7; possibly TRBD1 for D (5 bases). Germline values: CDR1 SGDLS, CDR2 YYNGEE. The CDR3 consists of 15 residues. Trimming stripped 0 bases from V and 1 base from J, with 11 bases between. The CDR3 is CASSVGGRTSYEQYF. CDR3 DNA: TGTGCCAGCAGCGTAGGGGGCAGGACGTCCTACGAGCAGTACTTC.

The V gene is TRBV6-5, the J gene TRBJ1-6, with 10 bases aligning to TRBD1. The ends lost 6 bases at V and 10 bases at J; junction bases unmatched: 9. Germline V gives CDR1 MNHEY, CDR2 SVGAGI. The length of the CDR3 is 15 residues. This chain's CDR3 is CASSPRQGARSPLHF. The CDR3 coding sequence is TGTGCCAGCAGCCCGAGACAGGGGGCGCGCTCACCCCTCCACTTT.

There are a few counts of this clone. This chain links TRBV6-4 with TRBJ2-2, with 10 bases identical to TRBD2. The CDR3 has 15 amino acids. The V and J ends lost 2 bases and 6 bases, in that order; junction bases with no gene match: 3. Germline assignment: CDR1 MRHNA and CDR2 SNTAGT. The CDR3 is CASSDLAGVAGELFF. CDR3 bases: TGTGCCAGCAGTGACCTAGCGGGGGTAGCCGGGGAGCTGTTTTTT.

The chain joins TRBV7-3 to TRBJ1-1; 8 nucleotides align to TRBD1. V trimming: 5 bases; J trimming: 1 base; junction bases outside the gene matches: 6. This CDR3 is 15 amino acids long. Germline lookup yields CDR1 SGHTA and CDR2 FQGTGA. CDR3 sequence: CASSPGGGQNTEAFF. CDR3 bases: TGTGCCAGCAGCCCAGGGGGCGGACAGAACACTGAAGCTTTCTTT.

This chain links TRBV7-9 with TRBJ2-7, with D possibly being TRBD1 (6 bases). CDR1 and CDR2 (germline): SEHNR, FQNEAQ (reference sequence). The germline V and J ends were trimmed by 2 bases and 3 bases, with 8 bases remaining between them. The CDR3 extends over 13 amino acids. The CDR3, as DNA: TGTGCCAGCAGCTTAAGACAGGACTACGAGCAGTACTTC. Amino acids: CASSLRQDYEQYF.

The chain uses TRBV5-1 and TRBJ2-7; 8 bases are shared with TRBD1. CDR3 length equals 14 residues. Germline lookup yields CDR1 SGHRS and CDR2 YFSETQ. V dropped 4 bases and J dropped 0; count of bases not matched to a gene: 3. The CDR3 coding sequence is TGCGCCAGCAGCCTGGGACAGGTCTCCTACGAGCAGTACTTC. Its translation: CASSLGQVSYEQYF.

The chain has TRBV4-3 and TRBJ2-6; 9 nucleotides agree with TRBD1. CDR3 length equals 16 residues. The germline CDR1 and CDR2 sequences are LGHNA and YSLEER. Trimming cost V 4 bases and J 4 bases; bases outside gene matches: 5. CDR3 nucleotide sequence: TGCGCCAGCAGCCCAGACAGGGGGTCCGGGGCCAACGTCCTGACTTTC. Protein: CASSPDRGSGANVLTF.

This clone was detected only once. The V and J genes are TRBV30 and TRBJ1-4; possibly TRBD1 for D (6 bases). The length of the CDR3 is 13 residues. Between the trimmed V and J ends, which lost 4 bases and 7 bases, there was a span of 13 bases. CDR1 GTSNPN and CDR2 SVGIG come from the germline V gene (reference sequence). CDR3 loop: CAWTPGTPEKLFF. CDR3 nucleotides: TGTGCCTGGACCCCTGGGACACCTGAAAAACTGTTTTTT.

V and J are TRBV11-2 and TRBJ2-5; 7 bases match TRBD1. Germline CDR1 and CDR2: SGHAT and FQNNGV. V lost 2 bases, J lost 1 base, and 7 bases stayed unmatched. CDR3 size: 16 residues. The CDR3 nucleotides are TGTGCCAGCAGCTTAACAGGGGACCCTTTCCAAGAGACCCAGTACTTC. Protein product: CASSLTGDPFQETQYF.

The chain couples TRBV19 to TRBJ2-1; 11 bases are a match to TRBD2. Looked up from germline, CDR1 is LNHDA and CDR2 is SQIVND (reference sequence). The CDR3 contains 16 residues. The V gene end was trimmed by 7 bases and the J gene end by 2 bases; junction bases not matched to a gene: 7. The CDR3 coding sequence is TGTGCCAGTACCCTTAGCGGGAGGGCACCCTACAATGAGCAGTTCTTC. It specifies CASTLSGRAPYNEQFF. Filled out from reference TRBV19 and TRBJ2-1, the complete variable domain reads DGGITQSPKYLFRKEGQNVTLSCEQNLNHDAMYWYRQDPGQGLRLIYYSQIVNDFQKGDIAEGYSVSREKKESFPLTVTSAQKNPTAFYLCASTLSGRAPYNEQFFGPGTRLTVL.

The rearrangement links TRBV28 to TRBJ2-3; unclear D gene. Germline V lookup: CDR1 MDHEN, CDR2 SYDVKM. Trimming stripped 6 bases from V and 2 bases from J, with 18 bases between. The CDR3 loop spans 16 amino acids. CDR3 DNA: TGTGCCAGCAGCTTGGGTCCGGAAACTATCACAGATACGCAGTATTTT. Amino acid sequence: CASSLGPETITDTQYF.

The chain links TRBV18 to TRBJ2-3; D may be TRBD2 (5 bases). Germline V gene sequence: CDR1 KGHSH, CDR2 LQKENI. This CDR3 has 15 residues. V lost 5 bases to trimming and J lost 0 bases, with 12 bases between them. The CDR3 DNA sequence: TGTGCCAGCTCATTGTCTAGCATGAGCACAGATACGCAGTATTTT. Amino acids: CASSLSSMSTDTQYF. The whole variable domain, filled in from reference TRBV18 and TRBJ2-3, reads NAGVMQNPRHLVRRRGQEARLRCSPMKGHSHVYWYRQLPEEGLKFMVYLQKENIIDESGMPKERFSAEFPKEGPSILRIQQVVRGDSAAYFCASSLSSMSTDTQYFGPGTRLTVL.

The chain employs TRBV30 and TRBJ2-1; D is perhaps TRBD2 (6 bases). Germline CDR1 reads GTSNPN; CDR2 reads SVGIG (reference sequence). The length of the CDR3 is 12 residues. The V and J ends lost 4 bases and 7 bases respectively, with 11 bases between them. CDR3 region: CAWNAGMNEQFF. CDR3 DNA sequence: TGTGCCTGGAACGCGGGAATGAATGAGCAGTTCTTC.

This chain links TRBV6-1 with TRBJ2-7; no firm D call. The CDR3 is made up of 13 amino acids. V was shortened by 3 bases and J by 0 bases, with 6 bases between the two germline ends. Germline CDR1 and CDR2: MNHNS and SASEGT. The CDR3 loop is CASSEGSSYEQYF. The CDR3 nucleotides read TGTGCCAGCAGTGAGGGCAGCTCCTACGAGCAGTACTTC.

The rearrangement links TRBV7-9 to TRBJ1-3; the match to TRBD1 covers 8 bases. The CDR3 runs 15 residues. After removal of 5 bases from V and 4 bases from J, the junction contained 7 bases not matched to a gene. Germline V gene data show CDR1 as SEHNR and CDR2 as FQNEAQ (reference sequence). CDR3 DNA sequence: TGTGCCAGCAGCCCCGCTCGGACAGGGGGAAACACCATATATTTT. Encoded protein: CASSPARTGGNTIYF.

The chain employs TRBV21-1 and TRBJ2-7; no check of the table's D call, TRBD2, against the DNA was made. TRBV21-1 is a listed pseudogene. This CDR3 is 16 amino acids long. CDR3 sequence: CASSSGTSGGAYEQYF. The CDR3 DNA follows: TGTGCCAGCAGCAGCGGGACTAGCGGGGGGGCCTACGAGCAGTACTTC.